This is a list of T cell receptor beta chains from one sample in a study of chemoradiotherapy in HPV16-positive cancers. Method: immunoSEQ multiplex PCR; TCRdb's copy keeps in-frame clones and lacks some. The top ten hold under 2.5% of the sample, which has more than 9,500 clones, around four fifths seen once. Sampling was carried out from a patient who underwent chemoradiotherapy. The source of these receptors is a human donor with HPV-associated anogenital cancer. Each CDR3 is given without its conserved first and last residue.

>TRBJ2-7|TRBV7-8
ASSSRGRSYEQY
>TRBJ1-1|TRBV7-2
ASSPEGGTGRYAF
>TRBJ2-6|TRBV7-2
ASSPSGGSGANVLT
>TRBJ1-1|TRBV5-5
ASDWSSGTGGEAF
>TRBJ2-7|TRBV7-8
ASSRLAGDYEQY
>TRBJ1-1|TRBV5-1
ASSLVAGANTEAF
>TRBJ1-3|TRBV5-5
ASSLSPTGSGNTIY
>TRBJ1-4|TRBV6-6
ASTPRRGRGEKLF
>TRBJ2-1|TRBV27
ASSSSSLAGVYNEQF
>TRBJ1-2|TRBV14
ASSQYGGPYGYT
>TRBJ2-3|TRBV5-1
ASSLGGARVDTQY
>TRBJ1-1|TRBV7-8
ASRLSGNTEAF
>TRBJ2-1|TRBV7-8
ASIDRGLEYNEQF
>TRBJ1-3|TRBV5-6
ASSLVVNWGTIY
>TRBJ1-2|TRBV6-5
ASSYSDSPQGYT
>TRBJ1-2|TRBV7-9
ASSLGQSIGYT
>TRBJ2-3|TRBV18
ASSPFVPTAQDTQY
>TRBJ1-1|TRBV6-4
ASSVNPGENTEAF
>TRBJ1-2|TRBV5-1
ASSRDRDSYGYT
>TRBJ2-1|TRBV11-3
ASSLVLAGENEQF
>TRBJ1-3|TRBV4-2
ASSQMGTGIRLSGNTIY
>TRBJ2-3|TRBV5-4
ASRPGGPGTDTQY
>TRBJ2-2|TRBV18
ASSPRGQGTGELF
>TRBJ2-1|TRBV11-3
ASSFRRDEQF
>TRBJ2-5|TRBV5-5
ASGGRAGGAETQY
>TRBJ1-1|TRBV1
TSSQERRTEAF
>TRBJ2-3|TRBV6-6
ASSYRGAGDTQY
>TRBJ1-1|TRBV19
ASSISRWNRDTEAF
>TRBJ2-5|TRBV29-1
SAGLLETQY